Listed below are T cell receptor beta chains from one sample, sequenced in a study of cytomegalovirus exposure and HLA in healthy donors. Produced via immunoSEQ multiplex PCR; TCRdb's table is partial and in-frame only. In all, the sample yields roughly 190,000 clones. The sample comprised PBMCs. These receptors were taken from a woman under 30 in good health and CMV-seropositive. CDR3s include the opening cysteine and the closing phenylalanine or tryptophan. The D gene is left open where the match is weak.

v_call,d_call,j_call,cdr3_nt,cdr3_aa
TRBV19,TRBD1,TRBJ2-7,TGTGCCAGTAGTATAGGGACAGGCCCTAATTACGAGCAGTACTTC,CASSIGTGPNYEQYF
TRBV18,NA,TRBJ1-3,TGTGCCAGCTCACCCCCTTCAGGGCCCTTCTCTGGAAACACCATATATTTT,CASSPPSGPFSGNTIYF
TRBV10-3,TRBD1,TRBJ1-1,TGTGCCATCAGCAGACAGGGGGCGGACACTGAAGCTTTCTTT,CAISRQGADTEAFF
TRBV18,NA,TRBJ1-2,TGTGCCAGCTCTACAGGGTCCAACGGTGGCTACACCTTC,CASSTGSNGGYTF
TRBV19,TRBD1,TRBJ1-1,TGTGCCAGTAGGCTTTCGGGACAGATGAACACTGAAGCTTTCTTT,CASRLSGQMNTEAFF
TRBV6-1,TRBD2,TRBJ2-3,TGTGCCAGCAGTGAATTTCCTAGCGGGCCGCCGGCTACGCAGTATTTT,CASSEFPSGPPATQYF
TRBV27,NA,TRBJ2-1,TGTGCCAGCCGCCTCGGTTATGAGCAGTTCTTC,CASRLGYEQFF
TRBV2,NA,TRBJ2-1,TGTGCCAGTCAGGGCTACAATGAGCAGTTCTTC,CASQGYNEQFF
TRBV19,TRBD2,TRBJ2-7,TGTGCCAGTAGTTCCTGGACTAGCGGGAGATACGAGCAGTACTTC,CASSSWTSGRYEQYF
TRBV10-1,NA,TRBJ2-3,TGCGCCAGCAGGGCCCTCCGAAGGCCAGGGACAGATACGCAGTATTTT,CASRALRRPGTDTQYF
TRBV6-1,TRBD2,TRBJ2-7,TGTGCCAGCAGTGAGGATGGCGGGAGGGCCTTCGACGAGCAGTACTTC,CASSEDGGRAFDEQYF
TRBV19,NA,TRBJ1-2,TGTGCCAGTAAACCGGACAAAAGTTACAACTATGGCTACACCTTC,CASKPDKSYNYGYTF
TRBV5-1,NA,TRBJ1-1,TGCGCCAGCAGCTTGGCCATCGGACAGACGAACACTGAAGCTTTCTTT,CASSLAIGQTNTEAFF
TRBV6-4,TRBD1,TRBJ2-7,TGTGCCAGCAGTGACTCGAGGCAGGGGGTAGGGCGCCACGAGCAGTACTTC,CASSDSRQGVGRHEQYF
TRBV11-3,NA,TRBJ2-3,TGTGCCAGCAGCTTATATGGTACACCCACAGATACGCAGTATTTT,CASSLYGTPTDTQYF
TRBV5-6,NA,TRBJ1-1,TGTGCCAGCAGCTTTATTACGGGTGAAGCTTTCTTT,CASSFITGEAFF
TRBV19,NA,TRBJ2-7,TGTGCCAGCCGGCGAGGACAGAGCTCCTACGAGCAGTACTTC,CASRRGQSSYEQYF
TRBV5-8,NA,TRBJ1-5,TGTGCCAGCAGCTCGGGAGTCTATAGCAATCAGCCCCAGCATTTT,CASSSGVYSNQPQHF
TRBV11-3,NA,TRBJ2-1,TGTGCCAGCAGCCCTACTAATGGGAGGTTCTACAATGAGCAGTTCTTC,CASSPTNGRFYNEQFF
TRBV30,NA,TRBJ1-1,TGTGCCTGGAGTGTACCAGGGGTCAACACTGAAGCTTTCTTT,CAWSVPGVNTEAFF
TRBV30,NA,TRBJ1-1,TGTGCCTGGGCGTGGGGGGGCGGGAGGAACACTGAAGCTTTCTTT,CAWAWGGGRNTEAFF
TRBV30,TRBD1,TRBJ2-1,TGTGCCTGGGGCGACAGGGTTCAGTTCTTC,CAWGDRVQFF
TRBV10-2,NA,TRBJ2-3,TGCGCCAGCAGACCAACCCAGGCAGGTACAGATACGCAGTATTTT,CASRPTQAGTDTQYF
TRBV4-3,NA,TRBJ1-6,TGCGCCAGCTCACGAGGTTATAATTCACCCCTCCACTTT,CASSRGYNSPLHF
TRBV11-2,NA,TRBJ2-7,TGTGCCAGCAGCTTAGTGTATACCGGTAGCGCCCACGAGCAGTACTTC,CASSLVYTGSAHEQYF
TRBV4-3,NA,TRBJ2-7,TGCGCCAGCAGCCAAGACCCAGGGAATTCCTACGAGCAGTACTTC,CASSQDPGNSYEQYF
TRBV2,TRBD2,TRBJ2-1,TGTGCCAGCAGTTCCACCGGGACTATGGGTGAGCAGTTCTTC,CASSSTGTMGEQFF
TRBV30,NA,TRBJ1-1,TGTGCCTGGACTCCCTCGGTGAACACTGAAGCTTTCTTT,CAWTPSVNTEAFF
TRBV18,NA,TRBJ1-1,TGTGCCAGCTCACTCACAGGGACGAACACTGAAGCTTTCTTT,CASSLTGTNTEAFF
TRBV4-2,TRBD1,TRBJ1-2,TGTGCCAGCAGCCCCGGGACAGGTAGCTATGGCTACACCTTC,CASSPGTGSYGYTF
TRBV19,NA,TRBJ1-4,TGTGCCAGTAGTTCGAGCCGAGGGGGTGAAAAACTGTTTTTT,CASSSSRGGEKLFF
TRBV19,NA,TRBJ2-5,TGTGCCAGTAGTGACTACGGACAGATAGGGGAGCAGTACTTC,CASSDYGQIGEQYF
TRBV9,NA,TRBJ2-7,TGTGCCAGCAGCGTGGCCTCGGAGAGCTACGAGCAGTACTTC,CASSVASESYEQYF
TRBV2,TRBD2,TRBJ2-1,TGTGCCAGCAGTGAAGTGGGGGTTGGGACTAGAAATGAGCAGTTCTTC,CASSEVGVGTRNEQFF
TRBV13,TRBD1,TRBJ1-5,TGTGCCAGCAGCTTAGGGCAGGGGGCAATTCAGCCCCAGCATTTT,CASSLGQGAIQPQHF
TRBV7-2,NA,TRBJ2-7,TGTGCCAGCAGCTTAGTGACACCGGGGTACGAGCAGTACTTC,CASSLVTPGYEQYF
TRBV10-3,TRBD1,TRBJ1-1,TGTGCCATCAGTGTAGACAGGGGATCTGAAGCTTTCTTT,CAISVDRGSEAFF